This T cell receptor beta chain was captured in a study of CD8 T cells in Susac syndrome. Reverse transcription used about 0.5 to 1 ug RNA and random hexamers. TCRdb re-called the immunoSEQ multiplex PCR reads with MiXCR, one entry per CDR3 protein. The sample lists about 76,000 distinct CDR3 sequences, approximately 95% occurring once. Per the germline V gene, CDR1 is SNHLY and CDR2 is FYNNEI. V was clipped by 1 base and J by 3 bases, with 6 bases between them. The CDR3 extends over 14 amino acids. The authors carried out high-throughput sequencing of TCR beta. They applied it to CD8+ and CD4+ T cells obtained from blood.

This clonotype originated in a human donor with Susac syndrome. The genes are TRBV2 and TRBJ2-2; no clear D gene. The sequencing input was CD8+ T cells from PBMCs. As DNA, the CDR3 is TGTGCCAGCAGTGAAGGGACCTACACCGGGGAGCTGTTTTTT. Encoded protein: CASSEGTYTGELFF.